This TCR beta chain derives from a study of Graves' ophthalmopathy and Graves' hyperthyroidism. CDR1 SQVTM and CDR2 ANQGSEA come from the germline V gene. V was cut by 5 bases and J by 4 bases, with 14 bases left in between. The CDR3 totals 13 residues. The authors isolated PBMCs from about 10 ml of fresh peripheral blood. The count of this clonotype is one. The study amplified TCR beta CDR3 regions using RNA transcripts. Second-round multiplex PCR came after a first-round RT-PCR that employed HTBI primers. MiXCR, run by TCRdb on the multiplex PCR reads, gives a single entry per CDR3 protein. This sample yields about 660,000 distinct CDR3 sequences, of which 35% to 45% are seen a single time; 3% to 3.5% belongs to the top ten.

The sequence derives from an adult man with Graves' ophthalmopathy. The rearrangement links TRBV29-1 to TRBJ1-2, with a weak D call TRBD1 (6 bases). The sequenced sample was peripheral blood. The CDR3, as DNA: TGCAGCGTTTTAACCGGGACAAGCTATGGCTACACCTTC. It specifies CSVLTGTSYGYTF.